One and the same sample provided the 23 T cell receptor beta chains below, sequenced in a study of human T cells and chemical hapten exposure. TCRdb reprocessed the RACE reads with MiXCR, giving one entry per CDR3 protein. The table lists around 380,000 distinct CDR3 sequences, approximately 4.4% of them singletons. Time point indicated: patch test 1, 2 weeks after DPC sensitization. Treatment of the sample: therapeutic diphenylcyclopropenone sensitization with weekly scalp DPC. This material consisted of whole blood, taken in connection with sensitization to the hapten diphenylcyclopropenone (DPC). The receptors were sampled from a woman in her forties or fifties with alopecia areata. Some clones in this sample may be carry-over from other donors' samples.

This clonotype has a handful of counts. The rearrangement links TRBV13 to TRBJ1-1, with 7 bases lining up with TRBD1. The germline V gene encodes CDR1 PRHDT and CDR2 FYEKMQ (reference sequence). With V trimmed by 4 bases and J by 0 bases, 8 bases remained unmatched. This CDR3 region has 16 residues. The DNA of the CDR3 is TGTGCCAGCAGCTCATCAGGGGGGGTAATGAACACTGAAGCTTTCTTT. This gives the protein CASSSSGGVMNTEAFF.

This clonotype was counted ten times or more. The chain couples TRBV11-2 to TRBJ2-1, with unresolved D. Trimming removed 6 bases at V and 0 bases at J, with 12 bases between. CDR3 length equals 15 residues. Germline V gene sequence: CDR1 SGHAT, CDR2 FQNNGV. CDR3 nucleotide sequence: TGTGCCAGCAGTAAAGATCCCAGCTCCTACAATGAGCAGTTCTTC. Translation: CASSKDPSSYNEQFF.

This rearrangement joins TRBV6-6 to TRBJ1-1; 9 nucleotides match TRBD1. This CDR3 spans 15 amino acids. V lost 5 bases to trimming and J lost 6 bases; unmatched junction nucleotides: 10. CDR1 and CDR2 from the germline V gene are MNHNY and SVGAGI (reference sequence). The CDR3 coding sequence is TGTGCCAGCAGTCAGCCGGGACAGGGAGGATCTGAAGCTTTCTTT. As protein: CASSQPGQGGSEAFF.

This clonotype appeared many times. The rearrangement uses TRBV6-5 and TRBJ2-2; TRBD2 matches 8 bases. The CDR3 covers 18 residues. The V gene end was trimmed by 2 bases and the J gene end by 2 bases; junction bases not matched to a gene: 10. Germline V gene data show CDR1 as MNHEY and CDR2 as SVGAGI. The chain's CDR3 is CASSYDAGREVNTGELFF. DNA for the CDR3: TGTGCCAGCAGTTACGACGCGGGGCGGGAGGTCAACACCGGGGAGCTGTTTTTT.

This clonotype was picked up many times. This chain joins TRBV29-1 and TRBJ2-3; a weak D match, TRBD2 (5 bases). The CDR3 spans 11 residues. In germline, CDR1 is SQVTM, CDR2 ANQGSEA. Trimming cost V 7 bases and J 0 bases, with 5 bases left between them. The CDR3 protein is CSGESTDTQYF. Here the CDR3 DNA reads TGCAGCGGGGAGAGCACAGATACGCAGTATTTT.

This clonotype was recorded many times. The DNA for the CDR3 is TGTGCCATCAGTGACCGGGGGAGCACAGATACGCAGTATTTT. Translated, it gives CAISDRGSTDTQYF. The gene calls are TRBV10-3 and TRBJ2-3; weak D call: TRBD2 (6 bases). Trimming cost V 3 bases and J 0 bases, with 7 bases left between them. Germline CDR1 is ENHRY and CDR2 is SYGVKD. This CDR3 spans 14 amino acids.

At least ten counts were recorded for this clonotype. V is TRBV2 and J is TRBJ1-6, with D unresolved. The CDR3 loop spans 11 amino acids. V was pared by 5 bases and J by 14 bases, with 10 bases between. CDR1 is SNHLY and CDR2 is FYNNEI in the germline V gene. The CDR3 DNA follows: TGTGCCAGCAGTTTGTCGATTACCCTCCACTTT. Translating gives CASSLSITLHF.

V is TRBV21-1 and J is TRBJ1-5; the table's D call TRBD1 went unverified against the DNA. TRBV21-1 is tagged as a pseudogene. This CDR3 is built from 16 residues. The CDR3 sequence: CASSKGQGGQNQPQHF. The CDR3 DNA follows: TGTGCCAGCAGCAAAGGACAGGGGGGTCAGAATCAGCCCCAGCATTTT.

The chain combines TRBV29-1 with TRBJ1-1; D is perhaps TRBD1 (5 bases). The germline V gene encodes CDR1 SQVTM and CDR2 ANQGSEA. The CDR3 covers 13 residues. V shed 4 bases and J shed 3 bases, with 12 bases lying between them. CDR3 DNA: TGCAGCGTTGGACAGACAGCTTACACTGAAGCTTTCTTT. Its protein product is CSVGQTAYTEAFF.

This chain connects TRBV7-2 to TRBJ2-3, with no clear D. V dropped 5 bases and J dropped 6 bases, with 9 bases sitting between them. Germline loops: CDR1 SGHTA, CDR2 FQGNSA. The CDR3 sequence is 12 residues long. The CDR3 loop is CASSQVYDTQYF. The CDR3 DNA reads TGTGCCAGCAGCCAAGTCTATGATACGCAGTATTTT. Filled out from reference TRBV7-2 and TRBJ2-3, the complete variable domain reads GAGVSQSPSNKVTEKGKDVELRCDPISGHTALYWYRQSLGQGLEFLIYFQGNSAPDKSGLPSDRFSAERTGGSVSTLTIQRTQQEDSAVYLCASSQVYDTQYFGPGTRLTVL.

V is TRBV11-2 and J is TRBJ2-7; no definite D call. The CDR3 consists of 13 residues. Germline V gene lookup returns CDR1 SGHAT and CDR2 FQNNGV. Between the trimmed V and J ends, which lost 4 bases and 0 bases, there was a span of 7 bases. The CDR3 region is CASSSTRSYEQYF. The CDR3 nucleotides read TGTGCCAGCAGCTCGACACGCTCCTACGAGCAGTACTTC.

The rearrangement uses TRBV29-1 and TRBJ1-6; TRBD1 agrees at 10 bases. This CDR3 contains 16 residues. V lost 2 bases, J lost 8 bases, and 9 bases stayed unmatched. Per germline, CDR1 SQVTM and CDR2 ANQGSEA. The CDR3 DNA sequence: TGCAGCGTTGAAAAGGGACAGGGGCCCTTGGATTCACCCCTCCACTTT. Translation: CSVEKGQGPLDSPLHF.

This clonotype was seen many times. The J gene is TRBJ2-1, the V gene TRBV10-3; no clear D. Germline-derived CDR1 and CDR2 are ENHRY and SYGVKD. V dropped 4 bases and J dropped 8 bases, with 6 bases sitting between them. The CDR3 has 11 amino acids. CDR3 residues: CAISGGDEQFF. The CDR3 DNA reads TGTGCCATCAGTGGAGGAGATGAGCAGTTCTTC.

The gene calls are TRBV28 and TRBJ1-5; D gene ambiguous. Germline lookup yields CDR1 MDHEN and CDR2 SYDVKM. V was shortened by 3 bases and J by 3 bases, with 6 bases between the two germline ends. The CDR3 is 13 amino acids. CDR3 loop: CASSFTANQPQHF. In DNA, the CDR3 is TGTGCCAGCAGTTTCACCGCCAATCAGCCCCAGCATTTT.

The genes are TRBV9 and TRBJ2-2, with a weak D call TRBD1 (7 bases). V lost 0 bases to trimming and J lost 5 bases, with 14 bases between them. Germline V gives CDR1 SGDLS, CDR2 YYNGEE. This CDR3 spans 16 amino acids. CDR3 DNA: TGTGCCAGCAGCGTAGCTAAGACAGGGAGGACCGGGGAGCTGTTTTTT. Encoded protein: CASSVAKTGRTGELFF.

This clonotype was seen ten or more times. The V gene is TRBV6-5, the J gene TRBJ1-2, with no clear D. Germline V lookup: CDR1 MNHEY, CDR2 SVGAGI. The V gene lost 5 bases and the J gene lost 4 bases, with 11 bases spanning the gap. This CDR3 is 13 amino acids long. CDR3 sequence (DNA): TGTGCCAGCAGTCCAGGAGCCGTCTATGGCTACACCTTC. As protein: CASSPGAVYGYTF.

This clonotype was observed a few times. In nucleotides, the CDR3 is TGCAGTGCCCTGAGGGACAGGGCCAATCAGCCCCAGCATTTT. Protein sequence: CSALRDRANQPQHF. The rearrangement joins TRBV20-1 to TRBJ1-5, with 9 bases that match TRBD1. Germline CDR1 is DFQATT and CDR2 is SNEGSKA (reference sequence). The trim removed 6 bases at V and 3 bases at J, leaving 6 bases unmatched. The CDR3 sequence is 14 residues long.

This clonotype was observed a few times. The chain carries TRBV11-2 and TRBJ1-1; tentatively, D is TRBD1 (5 bases). The CDR3 spans 15 residues. Trimming cost V 5 bases and J 5 bases, with 18 bases left between them. Germline V CDR1 and CDR2: SGHAT, FQNNGV. The CDR3 spells CASSPFGAVGTEAFF. CDR3 nucleotides: TGTGCCAGCAGCCCCTTTGGGGCAGTGGGAACTGAAGCTTTCTTT.

In this sample, this clonotype turned up many times. The chain uses TRBV7-8 and TRBJ1-4, with no clear D. Trimming took off 3 bases at V and 0 bases at J, with 17 bases between the two ends. The CDR3 has 18 amino acids. Germline CDR1 and CDR2: SGHVS and FQNEAQ. CDR3 sequence reads: CASSLPRSGQSTNEKLFF. The CDR3 DNA reads as TGTGCCAGCAGCTTGCCGAGGTCAGGTCAATCAACTAATGAAAAACTGTTTTTT.

This clonotype was seen repeatedly, ten times or more. The rearrangement links TRBV7-2 to TRBJ2-7; a possible D gene is TRBD1 (6 bases). Germline V lookup: CDR1 SGHTA, CDR2 FQGNSA. The V gene lost 1 base and the J gene lost 3 bases, with 10 bases spanning the gap. This CDR3 is built from 14 residues. The CDR3 region has the DNA TGTGCCAGCAGCTTAGGTCAGGGACACTACGAGCAGTACTTC. Residues: CASSLGQGHYEQYF.

This clonotype was counted between two and nine times. V and J are TRBV29-1 and TRBJ1-1, with 7 bases that match TRBD1. The CDR3 is made up of 11 amino acids. CDR1 is SQVTM and CDR2 is ANQGSEA in the germline V gene. After removal of 6 bases from V and 3 bases from J, the junction contained 1 base not matched to a gene. Written as DNA, the CDR3 is TGCAGCGTAACAGGGGACACTGAAGCTTTCTTT. Protein sequence: CSVTGDTEAFF. Supplemented by reference TRBV29-1 and TRBJ1-1, the full variable domain reads SAVISQKPSRDICQRGTSLTIQCQVDSQVTMMFWYRQQPGQSLTLIATANQGSEATYESGFVIDKFPISRPNLTFSTLTVSNMSPEDSSIYLCSVTGDTEAFFGQGTRLTVV.

This clonotype was observed a few times. The V call is TRBV7-9, the J call TRBJ2-3; D is undetermined. Germline V gene lookup returns CDR1 SEHNR and CDR2 FQNEAQ (reference sequence). The CDR3 loop spans 14 amino acids. V was clipped by 2 bases and J by 6 bases, with 12 bases between them. CDR3 in DNA: TGTGCCAGCAGCTTAATGGGCAGTCCGGATACGCAGTATTTT. Its translation: CASSLMGSPDTQYF.

The V call is TRBV2, the J call TRBJ2-7; D might be TRBD2 (6 bases). Trimming took 8 bases from V and 7 from J, leaving 18 bases between them. The CDR3 has 13 residues. Germline V gives CDR1 SNHLY, CDR2 FYNNEI. CDR3 DNA sequence: TGTGCCAGCTATCGGGGGAGTAGACTTGAGCAGTACTTC. Its protein product is CASYRGSRLEQYF. The complete variable domain, with remaining parts taken from reference TRBV2 and TRBJ2-7, reads EPEVTQTPSHQVTQMGQEVILRCVPISNHLYFYWYRQILGQKVEFLVSFYNNEISEKSEIFDDQFSVERPDGSNFTLKIRSTKLEDSAMYFCASYRGSRLEQYFGPGTRLTVT.